This entry lists 6 T cell receptor beta chains sequenced from one sample in a study of cytomegalovirus exposure and HLA in healthy donors. The PCR was carried out with 60 Vbeta primers and 13 Jbeta primers. Generated by immunoSEQ multiplex PCR, the TCRdb table keeps only in-frame clones and is missing some. The sample lists about 110,000 clones; around 70% were seen once. The sample taken for sequencing was PBMCs. Receptors were obtained from a woman between 40 and 55 years old in good health and CMV-seropositive.

Comments on this clone: The sample carries other DNA sequences with the same CDR3. The CDR3 sequence is CASSPRVDLGDEAFF. DNA for the CDR3: TGTGCCAGCTCACCACGGGTTGATTTGGGCGATGAAGCTTTCTTT. J is TRBJ1-1 and V is TRBV18; no clear D gene. CDR3 length: 15 amino acids. Trimming pared 1 base from V and 7 bases from J, leaving 16 bases between. Germline V gives CDR1 KGHSH, CDR2 LQKENI.

The V call is TRBV7-3, the J call TRBJ2-5; 15 bases agree with TRBD2. Germline loops: CDR1 SGHTA, CDR2 FQGTGA. The CDR3 runs 19 residues. Unmatched junction bases numbered 11, after V lost 1 base and J lost 5 bases. The CDR3 DNA reads TGTGCCAGCAGCTTAAAGGGGGCGGGACTAGCGGGAGGCCGGGAGACCCAGTACTTC. This sequence encodes CASSLKGAGLAGGRETQYF.

This clone appeared a few times. This sequence joins TRBV7-2 and TRBJ1-1; a possible D gene is TRBD1 (6 bases). The CDR3 length is 18 residues. The germline gives CDR1 SGHTA, CDR2 FQGNSA. V was trimmed by 2 bases and J by 0 bases, leaving 19 bases between them. CDR3 nucleotides: TGTGCCAGCAGCTTAAACCCTGCGAGCAGGGGCGTGAACACTGAAGCTTTCTTT. It is translated as CASSLNPASRGVNTEAFF.

This clone was observed a handful of times. The rearrangement uses TRBV5-1 and TRBJ1-6; D may be TRBD1 (6 bases). V dropped 0 bases and J dropped 1 base, with 8 bases sitting between them. Looked up from germline, CDR1 is SGHRS and CDR2 is YFSETQ. This CDR3 region has 16 residues. The CDR3 here is CASSLVTGSYNSPLHF. The CDR3 bases are TGCGCCAGCAGCTTGGTTACAGGGTCCTATAATTCACCCCTCCACTTT.

J is TRBJ1-6 and V is TRBV30, with D possibly matching TRBD1 (6 bases). Looked up from germline, CDR1 is GTSNPN and CDR2 is SVGIG (reference sequence). The CDR3 runs to 15 residues. Deletions cut 0 bases from V and 7 bases from J, with 13 bases between. The CDR3 region has the DNA TGTGCCTGGAGTGTACTGGGGGGGCGGAATTCACCCCTCCACTTT. It translates to CAWSVLGGRNSPLHF.

The chain combines TRBV5-1 with TRBJ1-4; weak D call: TRBD1 (5 bases). With 0 bases removed from V and 8 bases from J, the gap between germline ends came to 11 bases. The CDR3 covers 14 residues. Germline-derived CDR1 and CDR2 are SGHRS and YFSETQ. The CDR3 sequence: CASSLAQGREKLFF. The CDR3 DNA reads as TGCGCCAGCAGCTTGGCTCAGGGCCGCGAAAAACTGTTTTTT.